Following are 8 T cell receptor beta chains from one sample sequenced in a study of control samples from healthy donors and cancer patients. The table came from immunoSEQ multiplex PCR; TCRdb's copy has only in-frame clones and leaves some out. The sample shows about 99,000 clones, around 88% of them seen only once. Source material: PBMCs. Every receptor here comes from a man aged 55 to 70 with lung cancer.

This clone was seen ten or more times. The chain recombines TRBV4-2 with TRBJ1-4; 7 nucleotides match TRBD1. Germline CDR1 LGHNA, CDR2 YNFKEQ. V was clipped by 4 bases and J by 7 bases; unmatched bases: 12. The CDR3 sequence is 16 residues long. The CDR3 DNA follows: TGTGCCAGCAGCCGAGAGGGACAGCCTGGTGGTGAAAAACTGTTTTTT. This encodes CASSREGQPGGEKLFF.

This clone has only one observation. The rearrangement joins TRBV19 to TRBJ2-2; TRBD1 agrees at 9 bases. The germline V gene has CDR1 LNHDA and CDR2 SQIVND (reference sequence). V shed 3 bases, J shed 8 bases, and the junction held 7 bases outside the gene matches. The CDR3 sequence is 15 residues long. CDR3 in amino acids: CASSMSRDRAGELFF. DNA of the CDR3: TGTGCCAGTAGTATGTCCCGGGACAGGGCTGGGGAGCTGTTTTTT.

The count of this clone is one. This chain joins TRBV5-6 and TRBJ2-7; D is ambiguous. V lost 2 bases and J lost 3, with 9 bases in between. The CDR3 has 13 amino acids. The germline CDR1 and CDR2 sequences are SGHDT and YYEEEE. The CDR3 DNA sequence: TGTGCCAGCAGCTTTTTCAAGGGCTACGAGCAGTACGTC. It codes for CASSFFKGYEQYV.

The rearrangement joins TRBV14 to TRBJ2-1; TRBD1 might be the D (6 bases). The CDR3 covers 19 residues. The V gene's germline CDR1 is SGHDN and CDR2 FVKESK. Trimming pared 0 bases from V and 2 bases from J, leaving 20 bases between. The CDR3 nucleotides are TGTGCCAGCAGCCAAGAGCAGGGCAGGGGCTATCCACCCTACAATGAGCAGTTCTTC. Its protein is CASSQEQGRGYPPYNEQFF.

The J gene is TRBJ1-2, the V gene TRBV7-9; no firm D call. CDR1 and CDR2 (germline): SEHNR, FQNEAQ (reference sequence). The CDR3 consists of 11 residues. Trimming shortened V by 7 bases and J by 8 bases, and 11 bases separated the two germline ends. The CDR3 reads CASTLAGGYTF. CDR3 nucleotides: TGTGCCAGCACCCTGGCGGGAGGCTACACCTTC. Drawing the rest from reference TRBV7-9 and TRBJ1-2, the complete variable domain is DTGVSQNPRHKITKRGQNVTFRCDPISEHNRLYWYRQTLGQGPEFLTYFQNEAQLEKSRLLSDRFSAERPKGSFSTLEIQRTEQGDSAMYLCASTLAGGYTFGSGTRLTVV.

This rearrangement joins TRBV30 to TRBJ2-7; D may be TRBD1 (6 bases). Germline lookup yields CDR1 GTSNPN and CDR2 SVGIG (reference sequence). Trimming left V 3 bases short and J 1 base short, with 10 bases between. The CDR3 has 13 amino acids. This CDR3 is CAWRDRHSYEQYF. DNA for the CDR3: TGTGCCTGGAGAGACAGGCATTCCTACGAGCAGTACTTC.

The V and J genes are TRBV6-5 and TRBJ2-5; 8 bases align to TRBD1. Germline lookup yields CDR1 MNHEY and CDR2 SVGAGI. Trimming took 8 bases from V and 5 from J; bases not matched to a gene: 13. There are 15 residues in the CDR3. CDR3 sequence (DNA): TGTGCCAGCGTAGACGAAACAGGGGGTGTTGAGACCCAGTACTTC. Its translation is CASVDETGGVETQYF.

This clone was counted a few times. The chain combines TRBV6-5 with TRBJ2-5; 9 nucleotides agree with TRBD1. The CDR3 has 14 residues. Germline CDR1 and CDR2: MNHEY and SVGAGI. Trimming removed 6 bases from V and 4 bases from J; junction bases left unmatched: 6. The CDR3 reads CASSPQGAGETQYF. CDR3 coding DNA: TGTGCCAGCAGCCCACAGGGGGCAGGAGAGACCCAGTACTTC.